This T cell receptor beta chain was sequenced during a study of shared clonotypes between healthy human individuals. Positively selected for CCR7, the CD45RO-negative cells used as naive CD8 cells excluded terminally differentiated effector memory CD45RA+ cells. This table comes from immunoSEQ multiplex PCR, and its TCRdb copy is limited to in-frame clones, with some not included. This sample yields 1.5 million to 2.5 million clones, of which 85% to 95% are seen a single time; roughly 1.2% belongs to the top ten. Regarding this clone: Other DNA sequences in the same sample also yield this CDR3.

V was pared by 2 bases and J by 4 bases, with 6 bases between. This CDR3 comprises 13 residues. CDR1 and CDR2 (germline): MNHNY, SVGAGI (reference sequence). The sequencing input was naive CD8+ T cells sorted from blood. This TCR was recovered from a young man in good health. This rearrangement joins TRBV6-6 to TRBJ1-5; D is undetermined. The CDR3, as DNA: TGTGCCAGCAGTTACGAGGGTAATCAGCCCCAGCATTTT. Encoded protein: CASSYEGNQPQHF.